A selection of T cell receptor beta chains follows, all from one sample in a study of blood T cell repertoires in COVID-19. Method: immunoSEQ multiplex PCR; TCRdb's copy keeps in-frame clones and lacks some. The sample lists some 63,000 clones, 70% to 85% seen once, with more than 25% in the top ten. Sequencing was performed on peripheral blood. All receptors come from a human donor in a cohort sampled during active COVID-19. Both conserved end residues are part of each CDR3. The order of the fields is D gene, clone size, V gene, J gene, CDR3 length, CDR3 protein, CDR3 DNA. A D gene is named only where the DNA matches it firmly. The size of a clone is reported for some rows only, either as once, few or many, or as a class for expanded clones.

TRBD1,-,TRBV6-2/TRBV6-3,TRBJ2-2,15,CASSWTGGRTGELFF,TGTGCCAGCAGCTGGACAGGGGGTCGGACCGGGGAGCTGTTTTTT
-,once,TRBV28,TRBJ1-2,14,CASSLSQALYGYTF,TGTGCCAGCAGTTTATCACAGGCGTTATATGGCTACACCTTC
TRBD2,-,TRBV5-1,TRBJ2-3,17,CASSLRRLAGSRDTQYF,TGCGCCAGCAGCTTGCGGAGACTAGCGGGAAGCCGAGATACGCAGTATTTT
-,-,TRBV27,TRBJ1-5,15,CASRPGIVSNQPQHF,TGTGCCAGCAGACCCGGGATCGTTAGCAATCAGCCCCAGCATTTT
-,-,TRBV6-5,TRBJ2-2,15,CASSFDRLDTGELFF,TGTGCCAGCAGTTTCGACAGGTTAGACACCGGGGAGCTGTTTTTT
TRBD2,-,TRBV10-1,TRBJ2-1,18,CASPGLAKPLASYNEQFF,TGCGCCAGCCCCGGACTAGCGAAACCCCTTGCCTCCTACAATGAGCAGTTCTTC
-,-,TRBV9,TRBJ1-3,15,CASSPGQRSGNTIYF,TGTGCCAGCAGCCCAGGGCAGCGCTCTGGAAACACCATATATTTT
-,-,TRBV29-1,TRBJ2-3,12,CSVETPGDTQYF,TGCAGCGTTGAAACTCCCGGTGATACGCAGTATTTT
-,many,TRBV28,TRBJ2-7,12,CASSPEGSEQYF,TGTGCCAGCAGCCCCGAGGGATCCGAGCAGTACTTC
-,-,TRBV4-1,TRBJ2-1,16,CASSQEGAGAGREQFF,TGCGCCAGCAGCCAAGAGGGGGCGGGAGCAGGAAGGGAGCAGTTCTTC
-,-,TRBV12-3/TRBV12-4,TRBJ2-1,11,CASRAGNEQFF,TGTGCCAGCAGGGCGGGGAATGAGCAGTTCTTC
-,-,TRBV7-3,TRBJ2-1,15,CASSPGLSSYNEQFF,TGTGCCAGCAGCCCGGGACTTAGCTCCTACAATGAGCAGTTCTTC
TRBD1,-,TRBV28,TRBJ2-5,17,CASSSAQSRGRLRAQYF,TGTGCCAGCAGTTCGGCGCAGTCTAGGGGGCGGCTCAGGGCCCAGTACTTC
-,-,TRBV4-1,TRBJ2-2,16,CASSQKQVSNTGELFF,TGCGCCAGCAGCCAAAAACAGGTTTCGAACACCGGGGAGCTGTTTTTT
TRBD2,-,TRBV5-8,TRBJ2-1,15,CASSLTAGRYNEQFF,TGTGCCAGCAGCTTGACAGCGGGACGGTACAATGAGCAGTTCTTC
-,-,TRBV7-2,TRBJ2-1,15,CASSLGPTTYNEQFF,TGTGCCAGCAGCCTAGGACCTACTACCTACAATGAGCAGTTCTTC
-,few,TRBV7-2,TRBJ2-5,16,CASSLPGASVVETQYF,TGTGCCAGCAGCCTACCTGGGGCCAGCGTGGTAGAGACCCAGTACTTC
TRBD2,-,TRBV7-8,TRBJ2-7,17,CASSGSGLALRSYEQYF,TGTGCCAGCAGCGGGTCGGGACTAGCGTTACGATCCTACGAGCAGTACTTC
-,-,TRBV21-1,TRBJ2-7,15,CASSKTGTSGYEQYF,TGTGCCAGCAGCAAAACCGGGACTAGCGGCTACGAGCAGTACTTC
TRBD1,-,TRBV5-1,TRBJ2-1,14,CASNRDRGVNEQFF,TGCGCCAGCAACCGGGACAGGGGAGTCAATGAGCAGTTCTTC
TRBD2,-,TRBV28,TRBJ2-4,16,CASSLWTSGAKNIQYF,TGTGCCAGCAGTTTGTGGACTAGCGGCGCCAAAAACATTCAGTACTTC
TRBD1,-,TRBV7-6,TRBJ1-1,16,CASTKLTGGMNTEAFF,TGTGCCAGCACCAAACTCACAGGGGGCATGAACACTGAAGCTTTCTTT
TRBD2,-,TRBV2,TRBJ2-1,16,CASRASSGIFYNEQFF,TGTGCCAGCAGAGCCTCGAGCGGGATTTTCTACAATGAGCAGTTCTTC
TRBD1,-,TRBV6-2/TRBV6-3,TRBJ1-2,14,CASSYGTGNYGYTF,TGTGCCAGCAGTTACGGGACAGGGAACTATGGCTACACCTTC
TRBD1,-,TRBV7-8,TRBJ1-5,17,CASSSRQGAGSNQPQHF,TGTGCCAGCAGCTCTCGACAGGGGGCGGGAAGCAATCAGCCCCAGCATTTT
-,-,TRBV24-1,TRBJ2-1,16,CATSDLGGVSYNEQFF,TGTGCCACCAGTGATTTGGGGGGCGTTTCCTACAATGAGCAGTTCTTC
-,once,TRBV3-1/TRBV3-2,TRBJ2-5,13,CASSQVRGETQYF,TGTGCCAGCAGCCAAGTGCGCGGTGAGACCCAGTACTTC
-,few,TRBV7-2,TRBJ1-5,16,CASSPYEMAGRQPQHF,TGTGCCAGCAGCCCTTATGAAATGGCAGGGAGGCAGCCCCAGCATTTT
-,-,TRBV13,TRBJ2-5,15,CASSLYRGSQETQYF,TGTGCCAGCAGCTTATATAGGGGAAGCCAAGAGACCCAGTACTTC
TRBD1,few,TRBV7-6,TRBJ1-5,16,CASSPRPTGVHQPQHF,TGTGCCAGCAGCCCAAGGCCGACAGGGGTGCATCAGCCCCAGCATTTT
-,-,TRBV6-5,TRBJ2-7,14,CASSRTDRSYEQYF,TGTGCCAGCAGCCGGACAGACAGATCATACGAGCAGTACTTC
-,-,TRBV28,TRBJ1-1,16,CASSLGAGRTNTEAFF,TGTGCCAGCAGTTTAGGGGCCGGCAGGACGAACACTGAAGCTTTCTTT
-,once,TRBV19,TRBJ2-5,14,CASSTRRASETQYF,TGTGCCAGTAGTACCCGGAGGGCGAGCGAGACCCAGTACTTC
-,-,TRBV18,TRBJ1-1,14,CASSPRTLQDEAFF,TGTGCCAGCTCACCCCGAACCTTGCAGGATGAAGCTTTCTTT
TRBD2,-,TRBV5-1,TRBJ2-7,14,CASRETSGPYEQYF,TGCGCCAGCAGAGAGACTAGCGGACCCTACGAGCAGTACTTC
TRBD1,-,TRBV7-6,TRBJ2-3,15,CASSSSRGRTDTQYF,TGTGCCAGCAGCTCGTCCAGGGGGCGCACAGATACGCAGTATTTT
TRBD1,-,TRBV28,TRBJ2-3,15,CASSPAGGKTDTQYF,TGTGCCAGCAGCCCGGCAGGGGGAAAGACAGATACGCAGTATTTT
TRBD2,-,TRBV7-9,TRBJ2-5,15,CASSPGVAGEETQYF,TGTGCCAGCAGCCCCGGGGTAGCGGGAGAGGAGACCCAGTACTTC
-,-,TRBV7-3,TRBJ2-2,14,CASSLGQNTGELFF,TGTGCCAGCAGCTTAGGCCAGAACACCGGGGAGCTGTTTTTT
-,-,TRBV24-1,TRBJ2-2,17,CATRGERGTQSTGELFF,TGTGCCACCCGCGGCGAACGGGGGACTCAATCCACCGGGGAGCTGTTTTTT